These T cell receptor beta chains were read from a single sample in a study of T-cell reconstitution after alpha-beta-depleted transplantation in children. TCRdb reanalysed the PCR reads using MiXCR and keeps one entry per CDR3 protein. The repertoire consists of around 670,000 distinct CDR3 sequences, with roughly 14% occurring once and the leading ten covering around 0.79%. The starting material was PBMCs, obtained before TCRalphabeta/CD19-depleted stem cell transplant. The receptor set was obtained from a girl aged 2 to 9 with congenital amegakaryocytic thrombocytopenia, due to receive a stem cell transplant. CDR3s include the opening cysteine and the closing phenylalanine or tryptophan. The D gene is left open where the match is weak. Part of the rows lack a size; the others show once, few, many or a class for expanded clones.

CDR3 protein,CDR3 DNA,clone size,V gene,J gene,D gene,CDR3 length
CASSQVLADNEQFF,TGCGCCAGCAGCCAAGTGCTAGCGGACAATGAGCAGTTCTTC,many,TRBV4-1,TRBJ2-1,TRBD2,14
CASRKGTSGVDTQYF,TGCGCCAGCCGAAAGGGGACTAGCGGAGTAGATACGCAGTATTTT,NA,TRBV5-1,TRBJ2-3,TRBD2,15
CASSITSPYGYTF,TGTGCCAGTAGTATAACTTCCCCTTATGGCTACACCTTC,NA,TRBV19,TRBJ1-2,NA,13
CASSSTGGNGYTF,TGCGCCAGCAGCTCCACCGGGGGAAATGGCTACACCTTC,many,TRBV5-1,TRBJ1-2,NA,13
CASSQPALWTGGGNTGELFF,TGTGCCAGCAGCCAGCCCGCCTTATGGACAGGGGGCGGAAACACCGGGGAGCTGTTTTTT,NA,TRBV3-1,TRBJ2-2,TRBD1,20
CASRRTSGTNEQFF,TGTGCCAGCAGGCGGACTAGCGGGACGAATGAGCAGTTCTTC,NA,TRBV2,TRBJ2-1,TRBD2,14
CSAADGTSTDTQYF,TGCAGCGCCGCTGACGGTACTAGCACAGATACGCAGTATTTT,few,TRBV29-1,TRBJ2-3,NA,14
CASSRGTGYGYTF,TGTGCCAGCAGCCGCGGGACAGGGTATGGCTACACCTTC,few,TRBV6-1,TRBJ1-2,TRBD1,13
CASSLHGSINYGYTF,TGTGCCAGCAGCTTACATGGGAGTATCAACTATGGCTACACCTTC,NA,TRBV7-9,TRBJ1-2,NA,15
CASSFGGNPGTDTQYF,TGCGCCAGCTCATTTGGAGGGAATCCTGGCACAGATACGCAGTATTTT,NA,TRBV5-1,TRBJ2-3,NA,16
CASSLVNSGTANYGYTF,TGTGCCAGCAGCCTCGTGAACTCCGGGACAGCTAACTATGGCTACACCTTC,NA,TRBV3-1,TRBJ1-2,TRBD1,17
CSGSTVITSNEQFF,TGCAGCGGTAGTACAGTAATAACGAGCAATGAGCAGTTCTTC,many,TRBV20-1,TRBJ2-1,NA,14
CSARDLTGANTGELFF,TGCAGTGCTAGAGATCTCACGGGGGCGAACACCGGGGAGCTGTTTTTT,NA,TRBV20-1,TRBJ2-2,NA,16
CASILVLSQPQHF,TGTGCCAGCATTTTAGTTCTGAGTCAGCCCCAGCATTTT,many,TRBV12-3/TRBV12-4,TRBJ1-5,NA,13
CASSLLGSSGELFF,TGCGCCAGCAGCTTGCTGGGTTCCTCCGGGGAGCTGTTTTTT,many,TRBV5-1,TRBJ2-2,NA,14
CASSQEDISAGGPYEQYF,TGTGCCAGCAGCCAAGAAGATATTTCAGCGGGAGGGCCCTACGAGCAGTACTTC,many,TRBV4-2,TRBJ2-7,TRBD2,18
CASSLAVLAGVREQFF,TGTGCCAGCAGCTTAGCCGTGCTAGCGGGAGTTCGTGAGCAGTTCTTC,many,TRBV7-2,TRBJ2-1,TRBD2,16
CASSLYWGASYEQYF,TGCGCCAGCAGCTTGTACTGGGGGGCGTCCTACGAGCAGTACTTC,many,TRBV5-1,TRBJ2-7,NA,15
CASSLSDGGYGYTF,TGTGCCAGCAGTTTATCAGACGGGGGATATGGCTACACCTTC,NA,TRBV27,TRBJ1-2,NA,14
CASRELVSEQFF,TGCGCCAGCAGAGAACTAGTGAGTGAGCAGTTCTTC,many,TRBV5-1,TRBJ2-1,NA,12